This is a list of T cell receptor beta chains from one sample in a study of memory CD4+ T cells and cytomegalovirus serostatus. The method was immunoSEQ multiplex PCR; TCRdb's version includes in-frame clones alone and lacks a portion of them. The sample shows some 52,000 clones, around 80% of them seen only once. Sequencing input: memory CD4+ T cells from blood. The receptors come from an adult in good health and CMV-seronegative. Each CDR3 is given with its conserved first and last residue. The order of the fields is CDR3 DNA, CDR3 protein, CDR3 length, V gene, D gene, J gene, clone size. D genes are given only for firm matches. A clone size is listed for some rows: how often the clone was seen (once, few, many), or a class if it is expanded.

CDR3 DNA: TGTGCCAGTTCTAGCGGGGGGGCTGGGGAGCAGTACTTC
CDR3 protein: CASSSGGAGEQYF
CDR3 length: 13
V gene: TRBV6-5
D gene: TRBD2
J gene: TRBJ2-7
clone size: .

CDR3 DNA: TGTGCCACCAGCAGAGAGGGACAAAAGAATTCACCCCTCCACTTT
CDR3 protein: CATSREGQKNSPLHF
CDR3 length: 15
V gene: TRBV15
D gene: .
J gene: TRBJ1-6
clone size: .

CDR3 DNA: TGTGCCAGCAGTAAACCAGGGGGACTGAACACTGAAGCTTTCTTT
CDR3 protein: CASSKPGGLNTEAFF
CDR3 length: 15
V gene: TRBV25-1
D gene: TRBD1
J gene: TRBJ1-1
clone size: .

CDR3 DNA: TGTGCCAGCAGCTCAATATTCGAGATCCCGGAAGGGTCAGATACGCAGTATTTT
CDR3 protein: CASSSIFEIPEGSDTQYF
CDR3 length: 18
V gene: TRBV11-1
D gene: .
J gene: TRBJ2-3
clone size: .

CDR3 DNA: TGTGCCTGGGGGGACGGGAACACTGAAGCTTTCTTT
CDR3 protein: CAWGDGNTEAFF
CDR3 length: 12
V gene: TRBV30
D gene: .
J gene: TRBJ1-1
clone size: .

CDR3 DNA: TGTGCCAGCAGCCGAAACGGGGACACTGAAGCTTTCTTT
CDR3 protein: CASSRNGDTEAFF
CDR3 length: 13
V gene: TRBV7-9
D gene: .
J gene: TRBJ1-1
clone size: .

CDR3 DNA: TGTGCCAGCAGCTTGAGGGCGACCGGCAGGACAGATACGCAGTATTTT
CDR3 protein: CASSLRATGRTDTQYF
CDR3 length: 16
V gene: TRBV5-4
D gene: .
J gene: TRBJ2-3
clone size: .

CDR3 DNA: TGTGCCACCAGCAGAGATCAGGGCGGGCCCCAGCATTTT
CDR3 protein: CATSRDQGGPQHF
CDR3 length: 13
V gene: TRBV15
D gene: .
J gene: TRBJ1-5
clone size: .

CDR3 DNA: TGCGCCAGCAGCCCGGGGGGGCAGGGGCTCTACGAGCAGTACTTC
CDR3 protein: CASSPGGQGLYEQYF
CDR3 length: 15
V gene: TRBV10-1
D gene: TRBD2
J gene: TRBJ2-7
clone size: .

CDR3 DNA: TGTGCAAGCGGGAGGGGGGGCCCAGATACGCAGTATTTT
CDR3 protein: CASGRGGPDTQYF
CDR3 length: 13
V gene: TRBV6-6
D gene: TRBD2
J gene: TRBJ2-3
clone size: .

CDR3 DNA: TGTGCCAGCAGCAACGGTCGGGGAGAGCAGTACTTC
CDR3 protein: CASSNGRGEQYF
CDR3 length: 12
V gene: TRBV11-3
D gene: .
J gene: TRBJ2-7
clone size: .

CDR3 DNA: TGTGCCAGCAGCTTAGCCGGGGGCGATGAGCAGTTCTTC
CDR3 protein: CASSLAGGDEQFF
CDR3 length: 13
V gene: TRBV7-6
D gene: .
J gene: TRBJ2-1
clone size: .

CDR3 DNA: TGCGCCAGCAGCTTGGGAAGGGGGCAAGGCGACACCGGGGAGCTGTTTTTT
CDR3 protein: CASSLGRGQGDTGELFF
CDR3 length: 17
V gene: TRBV5-1
D gene: TRBD1
J gene: TRBJ2-2
clone size: .

CDR3 DNA: TGTGCCAGCAGCACTAACAGGGCAGATACGCAGTATTTT
CDR3 protein: CASSTNRADTQYF
CDR3 length: 13
V gene: TRBV5-6
D gene: .
J gene: TRBJ2-3
clone size: .

CDR3 DNA: TGCGCCAGCAAGGAACTTCTGAACACCGGGGAGCTGTTTTTT
CDR3 protein: CASKELLNTGELFF
CDR3 length: 14
V gene: TRBV5-1
D gene: .
J gene: TRBJ2-2
clone size: .

CDR3 DNA: TGTGCCACCAGCATGGGCAGACAAGAGACCCAGTACTTC
CDR3 protein: CATSMGRQETQYF
CDR3 length: 13
V gene: TRBV15
D gene: .
J gene: TRBJ2-5
clone size: .

CDR3 DNA: TGTGCCAGCAGTGCTACTGACAGGGGATTAGCCAAAAACATTCAGTACTTC
CDR3 protein: CASSATDRGLAKNIQYF
CDR3 length: 17
V gene: TRBV6-1
D gene: TRBD1
J gene: TRBJ2-4
clone size: .

CDR3 DNA: TGTGCCAGCAGCTTAGCGACAGGGGGCACTGAAGCTTTCTTT
CDR3 protein: CASSLATGGTEAFF
CDR3 length: 14
V gene: TRBV7-9
D gene: TRBD1
J gene: TRBJ1-1
clone size: .

CDR3 DNA: TGCGCCAGCAGCTTGGGACAGTCCCGGGGCTATGGCTACACCTTC
CDR3 protein: CASSLGQSRGYGYTF
CDR3 length: 15
V gene: TRBV5-1
D gene: .
J gene: TRBJ1-2
clone size: .

CDR3 DNA: TGTGCCAGCAGCTTAGGGGGACTGAATAATTCACCCCTCCACTTT
CDR3 protein: CASSLGGLNNSPLHF
CDR3 length: 15
V gene: TRBV5-5
D gene: .
J gene: TRBJ1-6
clone size: .

CDR3 DNA: TGTGCCAGCAGTGCGGCGGGGTTGTACACTGAAGCTTTCTTT
CDR3 protein: CASSAAGLYTEAFF
CDR3 length: 14
V gene: TRBV28
D gene: .
J gene: TRBJ1-1
clone size: once

CDR3 DNA: TGTGCCAGCAGGCGCGGGGGGCTTTATGGCTACACCTTC
CDR3 protein: CASRRGGLYGYTF
CDR3 length: 13
V gene: TRBV2
D gene: .
J gene: TRBJ1-2
clone size: once

CDR3 DNA: TGCGCCAGCAGCCAAGATCTACAGCAAGAGACCCAGTACTTC
CDR3 protein: CASSQDLQQETQYF
CDR3 length: 14
V gene: TRBV4-3
D gene: .
J gene: TRBJ2-5
clone size: .

CDR3 DNA: TGTGCCAGCAGTTACTCAGGCATAAACTATGGCTACACCTTC
CDR3 protein: CASSYSGINYGYTF
CDR3 length: 14
V gene: TRBV6-6
D gene: .
J gene: TRBJ1-2
clone size: .

CDR3 DNA: TGCAGCGTTACAACAGGGACTGGAAACACCATATATTTT
CDR3 protein: CSVTTGTGNTIYF
CDR3 length: 13
V gene: TRBV29-1
D gene: .
J gene: TRBJ1-3
clone size: .

CDR3 DNA: TGCGCCAGCAGCCTAAGGAACGGTCAGCCCCAGCATTTT
CDR3 protein: CASSLRNGQPQHF
CDR3 length: 13
V gene: TRBV4-3
D gene: .
J gene: TRBJ1-5
clone size: few

CDR3 DNA: TGTGCCAGCAGTCACCTAGGGGGGCCCCTCCACTTT
CDR3 protein: CASSHLGGPLHF
CDR3 length: 12
V gene: TRBV6-6
D gene: .
J gene: TRBJ1-6
clone size: medium-sized

CDR3 DNA: TGTGCCAGCAGTGACTCGTTTGCTAGCGGGTACAATGAGCAGTTCTTC
CDR3 protein: CASSDSFASGYNEQFF
CDR3 length: 16
V gene: TRBV6-4
D gene: TRBD2
J gene: TRBJ2-1
clone size: .

CDR3 DNA: TGTGCCAGCAGTGAAGCGCTCGGGGCTTCCCTCAAGGACAGGGGGCTTGGAGAGACCCAGTACTTC
CDR3 protein: CASSEALGASLKDRGLGETQYF
CDR3 length: 22
V gene: TRBV2
D gene: TRBD1
J gene: TRBJ2-5
clone size: .

CDR3 DNA: TGCGCCAGCAGCCTAAACTTACAGGGCTCGGGAAAACTGTTTTTT
CDR3 protein: CASSLNLQGSGKLFF
CDR3 length: 15
V gene: TRBV4-1
D gene: .
J gene: TRBJ1-4
clone size: .

CDR3 DNA: TGTGCCAGCAGTTTCACCTTCCGGACAGGGGAGCAAGAGACCCAGTACTTC
CDR3 protein: CASSFTFRTGEQETQYF
CDR3 length: 17
V gene: TRBV28
D gene: TRBD1
J gene: TRBJ2-5
clone size: once

CDR3 DNA: TGCGCCAGCAGTGAGGTCAGGGGGAGGAGCACTGAAGCTTTCTTT
CDR3 protein: CASSEVRGRSTEAFF
CDR3 length: 15
V gene: TRBV10-1
D gene: TRBD1
J gene: TRBJ1-1
clone size: .

CDR3 DNA: TGTGCCAGCAGCTTAGTTCGGTTGTGGGGGAACACTGAAGCTTTCTTT
CDR3 protein: CASSLVRLWGNTEAFF
CDR3 length: 16
V gene: TRBV7-9
D gene: .
J gene: TRBJ1-1
clone size: .

CDR3 DNA: TGTGCCAGCAGCTTAGGAGGCAGGGCGGATGGCTACACCTTC
CDR3 protein: CASSLGGRADGYTF
CDR3 length: 14
V gene: TRBV7-2
D gene: .
J gene: TRBJ1-2
clone size: .

CDR3 DNA: TGTGCCAGCTCACCGGTTGCGGCCTCCTACAATGAGCAGTTCTTC
CDR3 protein: CASSPVAASYNEQFF
CDR3 length: 15
V gene: TRBV18
D gene: .
J gene: TRBJ2-1
clone size: .

CDR3 DNA: TGTGCCAGCAGTGAAACGAATGGGGGGCGCACAGCTTTCTTT
CDR3 protein: CASSETNGGRTAFF
CDR3 length: 14
V gene: TRBV2
D gene: .
J gene: TRBJ1-1
clone size: .

CDR3 DNA: TGTGCCTGGAGTGTCCCCGGGACAGGCCGGAATCAGCCCCAGCATTTT
CDR3 protein: CAWSVPGTGRNQPQHF
CDR3 length: 16
V gene: TRBV30
D gene: TRBD1
J gene: TRBJ1-5
clone size: .

CDR3 DNA: TGTGCCTGGAGTTCTGGGGGTTGGGGCAATCAGCCCCAGCATTTT
CDR3 protein: CAWSSGGWGNQPQHF
CDR3 length: 15
V gene: TRBV30
D gene: .
J gene: TRBJ1-5
clone size: .

CDR3 DNA: TGCGCCAGCAGCTTGGGTTTCAGGGGGATGAACACTGAAGCTTTCTTT
CDR3 protein: CASSLGFRGMNTEAFF
CDR3 length: 16
V gene: TRBV5-1
D gene: TRBD1
J gene: TRBJ1-1
clone size: .

CDR3 DNA: TGTGCCTGGGGGCGCCAAGCTTTCTTT
CDR3 protein: CAWGRQAFF
CDR3 length: 9
V gene: TRBV30
D gene: .
J gene: TRBJ1-1
clone size: .

CDR3 DNA: TGTGCCAGCACCAAAGAAAACAGCCGCTCCTACGAGCAGTACTTC
CDR3 protein: CASTKENSRSYEQYF
CDR3 length: 15
V gene: TRBV2
D gene: .
J gene: TRBJ2-7
clone size: .

CDR3 DNA: TGTGCCAGCAGGGATGTGGGGGTTTCCACCGGGGAGCTGTTTTTT
CDR3 protein: CASRDVGVSTGELFF
CDR3 length: 15
V gene: TRBV5-6
D gene: .
J gene: TRBJ2-2
clone size: .

CDR3 DNA: TGTGCCAGCAGTTACGGGAGGGTTGGTGAAAAACTGTTTTTT
CDR3 protein: CASSYGRVGEKLFF
CDR3 length: 14
V gene: TRBV6-5
D gene: .
J gene: TRBJ1-4
clone size: .

CDR3 DNA: TGTGCCATTAAATCAGGCGGGCCGGATACGCAGTATTTT
CDR3 protein: CAIKSGGPDTQYF
CDR3 length: 13
V gene: TRBV6-6
D gene: .
J gene: TRBJ2-3
clone size: .

CDR3 DNA: TGTGCCAGCAGTCGTAACAGGGGCAGTTCCGAAAAACTGTTTTTT
CDR3 protein: CASSRNRGSSEKLFF
CDR3 length: 15
V gene: TRBV6-6
D gene: TRBD1
J gene: TRBJ1-4
clone size: .

CDR3 DNA: TGTGCCAGCAGTTACGGGTGGGCTAGCGGGGCGGGGACCCAGTACTTC
CDR3 protein: CASSYGWASGAGTQYF
CDR3 length: 16
V gene: TRBV6-5
D gene: TRBD2
J gene: TRBJ2-5
clone size: few

CDR3 DNA: TGTGCCACCGCGCGGGACAGGGGCCGCAATGAGCAGTTCTTC
CDR3 protein: CATARDRGRNEQFF
CDR3 length: 14
V gene: TRBV15
D gene: TRBD1
J gene: TRBJ2-1
clone size: .

CDR3 DNA: TGTGCCAGCAGTGAAATATGGGATCAGCCCCAGCATTTT
CDR3 protein: CASSEIWDQPQHF
CDR3 length: 13
V gene: TRBV6-1
D gene: .
J gene: TRBJ1-5
clone size: .

CDR3 DNA: TGTGCCAGCAGCTTATACGGGGGAAATTTAGGAAACACCATATATTTT
CDR3 protein: CASSLYGGNLGNTIYF
CDR3 length: 16
V gene: TRBV7-9
D gene: .
J gene: TRBJ1-3
clone size: .

CDR3 DNA: TGTGCCAGCAGGGTAGGACAGCTAAAAAACTATGGCTACACCTTC
CDR3 protein: CASRVGQLKNYGYTF
CDR3 length: 15
V gene: TRBV6-1
D gene: .
J gene: TRBJ1-2
clone size: few

CDR3 DNA: TGTGCCAGCAGTTCAAACAGGGGGCAGCCCCAGCATTTT
CDR3 protein: CASSSNRGQPQHF
CDR3 length: 13
V gene: TRBV25-1
D gene: TRBD1
J gene: TRBJ1-5
clone size: .

CDR3 DNA: TGTGCCAGCAGCGCGACAGGGAATAGCAATCAGCCCCAGCATTTT
CDR3 protein: CASSATGNSNQPQHF
CDR3 length: 15
V gene: TRBV7-8
D gene: TRBD1
J gene: TRBJ1-5
clone size: medium-sized

CDR3 DNA: TGCGCCAGCAGCCAAGGACTAGCGAGCAGTTATGAGCAGTTCTTC
CDR3 protein: CASSQGLASSYEQFF
CDR3 length: 15
V gene: TRBV4-1
D gene: TRBD2
J gene: TRBJ2-1
clone size: .

CDR3 DNA: TGTGCCAGCTACCGACAGGGGGGGGCTGGAGGCTACACCTTC
CDR3 protein: CASYRQGGAGGYTF
CDR3 length: 14
V gene: TRBV28
D gene: TRBD1
J gene: TRBJ1-2
clone size: .

CDR3 DNA: TGCGCCAGCAGCTTGGGGACATTGGGAAATCAGCCCCAGCATTTT
CDR3 protein: CASSLGTLGNQPQHF
CDR3 length: 15
V gene: TRBV5-1
D gene: .
J gene: TRBJ1-5
clone size: .